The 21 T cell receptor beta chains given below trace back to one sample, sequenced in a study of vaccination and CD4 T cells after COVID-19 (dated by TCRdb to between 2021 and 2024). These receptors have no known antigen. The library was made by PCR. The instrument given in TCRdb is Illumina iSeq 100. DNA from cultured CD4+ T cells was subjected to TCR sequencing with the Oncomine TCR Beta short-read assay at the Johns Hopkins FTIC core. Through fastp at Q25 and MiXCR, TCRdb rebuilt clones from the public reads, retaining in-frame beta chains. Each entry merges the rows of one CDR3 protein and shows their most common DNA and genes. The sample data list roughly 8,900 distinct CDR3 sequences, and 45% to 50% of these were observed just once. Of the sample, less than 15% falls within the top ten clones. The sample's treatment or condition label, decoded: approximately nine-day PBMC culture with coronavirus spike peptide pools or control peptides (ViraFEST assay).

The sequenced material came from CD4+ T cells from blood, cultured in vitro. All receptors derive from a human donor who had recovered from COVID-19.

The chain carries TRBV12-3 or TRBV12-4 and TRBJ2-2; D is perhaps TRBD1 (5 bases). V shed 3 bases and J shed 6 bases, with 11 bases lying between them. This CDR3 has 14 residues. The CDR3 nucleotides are TGTGCCAGCAGTTTCATAGCAGGGTCCGGGGAGCTGTTTTTT. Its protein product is CASSFIAGSGELFF.

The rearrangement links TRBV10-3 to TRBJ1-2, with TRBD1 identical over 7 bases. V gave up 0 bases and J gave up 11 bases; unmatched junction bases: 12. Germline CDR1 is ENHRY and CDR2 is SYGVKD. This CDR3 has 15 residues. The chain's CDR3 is CAISESKGATPLYTF. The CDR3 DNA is TGTGCCATCAGTGAGTCCAAGGGGGCGACCCCCTTGTACACCTTC.

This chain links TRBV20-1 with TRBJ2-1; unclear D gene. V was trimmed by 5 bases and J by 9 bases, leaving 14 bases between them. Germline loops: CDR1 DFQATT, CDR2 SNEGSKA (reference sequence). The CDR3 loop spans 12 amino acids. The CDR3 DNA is TGCAGTGCTCCTGACCTAAGGTTTGAGCAGTTCTTC. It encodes CSAPDLRFEQFF.

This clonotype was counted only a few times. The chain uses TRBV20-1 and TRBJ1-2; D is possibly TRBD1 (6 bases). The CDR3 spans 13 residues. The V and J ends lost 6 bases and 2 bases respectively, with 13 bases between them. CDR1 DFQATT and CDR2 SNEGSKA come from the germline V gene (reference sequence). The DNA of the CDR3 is TGCAGTGCCCCATCGGGGGCGAACTATGGCTACACCTTC. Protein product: CSAPSGANYGYTF.

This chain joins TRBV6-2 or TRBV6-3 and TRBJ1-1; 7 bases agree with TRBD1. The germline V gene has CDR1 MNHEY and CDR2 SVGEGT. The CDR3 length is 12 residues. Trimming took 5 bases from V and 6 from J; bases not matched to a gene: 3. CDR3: CASSIGTAEAFF. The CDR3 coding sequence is TGTGCCAGCAGTATAGGGACAGCTGAAGCTTTCTTT.

CDR3 nucleotides: TGCGCCTCCGGGGCTAGCAGAGAGACCCAGTACTTC. Encoded protein: CASGASRETQYF. The genes are TRBV10-1 and TRBJ2-5; D may correspond to TRBD1 or TRBD2 (5 bases each). Trimming took 11 bases from V and 4 from J, leaving 14 bases between them. Germline V gives CDR1 WNHNN, CDR2 SYGVQD (reference sequence). The CDR3 length is 12 residues.

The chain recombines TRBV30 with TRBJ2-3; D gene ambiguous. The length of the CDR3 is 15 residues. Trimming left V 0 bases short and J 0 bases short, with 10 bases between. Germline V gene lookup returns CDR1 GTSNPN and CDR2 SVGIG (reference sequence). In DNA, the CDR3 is TGTGCCTGGAGTGTATACTGGGTTAGCACAGATACGCAGTATTTT. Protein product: CAWSVYWVSTDTQYF.

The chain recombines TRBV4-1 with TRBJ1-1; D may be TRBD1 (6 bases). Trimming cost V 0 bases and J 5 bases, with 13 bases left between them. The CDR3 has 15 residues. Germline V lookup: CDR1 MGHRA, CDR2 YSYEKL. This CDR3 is CASSQEGGYGTEAFF. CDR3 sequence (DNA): TGCGCCAGCAGCCAAGAAGGGGGTTACGGGACTGAAGCTTTCTTT.

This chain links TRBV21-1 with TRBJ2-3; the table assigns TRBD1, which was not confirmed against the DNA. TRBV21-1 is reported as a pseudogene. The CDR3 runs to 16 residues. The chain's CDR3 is CASTSPPGTPTDTQYF. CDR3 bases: TGTGCCAGCACCTCCCCTCCGGGAACCCCCACAGATACGCAGTATTTT.

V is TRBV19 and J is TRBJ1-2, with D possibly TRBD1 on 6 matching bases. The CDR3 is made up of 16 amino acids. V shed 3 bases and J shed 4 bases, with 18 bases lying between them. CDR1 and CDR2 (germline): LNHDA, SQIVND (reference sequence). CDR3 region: CASSIAGAEGIYGYTF. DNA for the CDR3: TGTGCCAGTAGTATTGCAGGGGCCGAGGGCATCTATGGCTACACCTTC.

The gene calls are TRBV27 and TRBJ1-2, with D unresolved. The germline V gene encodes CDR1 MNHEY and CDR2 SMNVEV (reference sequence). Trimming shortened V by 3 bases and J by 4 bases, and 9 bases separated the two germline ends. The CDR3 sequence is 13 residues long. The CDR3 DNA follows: TGTGCCAGCAGTTTTGGCGGAGGCTATGGCTACACCTTC. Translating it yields CASSFGGGYGYTF.

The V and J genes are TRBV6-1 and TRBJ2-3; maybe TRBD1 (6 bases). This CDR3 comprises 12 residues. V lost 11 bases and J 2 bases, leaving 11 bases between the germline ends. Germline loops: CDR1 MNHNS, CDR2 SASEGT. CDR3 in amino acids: CAARDTTDTQYF. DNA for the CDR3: TGTGCCGCCCGGGACACCACAGATACGCAGTATTTT.

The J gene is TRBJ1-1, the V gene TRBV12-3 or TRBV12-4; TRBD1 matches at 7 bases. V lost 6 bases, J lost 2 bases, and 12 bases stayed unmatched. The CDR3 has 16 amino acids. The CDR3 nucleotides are TGTGCCAGCAGCCAACAGACAGGGCCGGTCAACACTGAAGCTTTCTTT. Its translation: CASSQQTGPVNTEAFF.

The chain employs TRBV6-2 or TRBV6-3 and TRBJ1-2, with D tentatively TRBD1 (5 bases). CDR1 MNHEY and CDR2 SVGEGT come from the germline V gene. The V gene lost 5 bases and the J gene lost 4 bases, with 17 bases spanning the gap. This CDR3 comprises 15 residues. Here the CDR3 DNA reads TGTGCCAGCAGTGACCCAGCGGGGCAGAGCTATGGCTACACCTTC. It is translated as CASSDPAGQSYGYTF.

CDR3 bases: TGTGCCAGCAGTGAATCTCGGCGGGGAGGCGCAGATACGCAGTATTTT. This translates into CASSESRRGGADTQYF. The chain recombines TRBV2 with TRBJ2-3; D is perhaps TRBD2 (6 bases). Germline assignment: CDR1 SNHLY and CDR2 FYNNEI. The CDR3 extends over 16 amino acids. V lost 2 bases and J lost 4, with 16 bases in between.

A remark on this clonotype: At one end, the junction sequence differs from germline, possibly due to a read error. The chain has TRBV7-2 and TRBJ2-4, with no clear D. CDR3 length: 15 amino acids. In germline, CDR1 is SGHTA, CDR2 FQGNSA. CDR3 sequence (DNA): TGCGCCAGCAGCCAAGATGAAACGGCAGGAAACATTCAGTACTTC. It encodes CASSQDETAGNIQYF.

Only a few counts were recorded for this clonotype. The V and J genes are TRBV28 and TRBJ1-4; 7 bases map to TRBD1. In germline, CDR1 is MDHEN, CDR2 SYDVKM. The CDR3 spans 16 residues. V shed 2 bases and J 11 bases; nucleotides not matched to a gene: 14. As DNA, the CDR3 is TGTGCCAGCAGTTTACCCCAGGACAGGAGACCGGGGAAACTGTTTTTT. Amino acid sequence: CASSLPQDRRPGKLFF.

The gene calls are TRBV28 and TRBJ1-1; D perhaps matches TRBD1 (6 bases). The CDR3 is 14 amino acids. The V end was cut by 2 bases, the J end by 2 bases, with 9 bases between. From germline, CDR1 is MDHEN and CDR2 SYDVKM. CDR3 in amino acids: CASSLGTPNTEAFF. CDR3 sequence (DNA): TGTGCCAGCAGTTTAGGGACACCTAACACTGAAGCTTTCTTT.

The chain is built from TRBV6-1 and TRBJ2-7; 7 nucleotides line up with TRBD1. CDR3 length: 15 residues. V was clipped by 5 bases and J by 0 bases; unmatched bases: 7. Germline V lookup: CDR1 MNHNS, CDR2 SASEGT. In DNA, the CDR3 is TGTGCCAGCAGTAAGCCGGGACAGAGCTCCTACGAGCAGTACTTC. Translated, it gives CASSKPGQSSYEQYF.

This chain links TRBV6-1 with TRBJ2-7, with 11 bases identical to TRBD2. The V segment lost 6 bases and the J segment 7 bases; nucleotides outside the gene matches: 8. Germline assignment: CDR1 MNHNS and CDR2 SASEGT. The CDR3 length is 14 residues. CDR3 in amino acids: CASRRLAGTWEQYF. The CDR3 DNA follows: TGTGCCAGCAGGCGACTAGCGGGAACTTGGGAGCAGTACTTC.

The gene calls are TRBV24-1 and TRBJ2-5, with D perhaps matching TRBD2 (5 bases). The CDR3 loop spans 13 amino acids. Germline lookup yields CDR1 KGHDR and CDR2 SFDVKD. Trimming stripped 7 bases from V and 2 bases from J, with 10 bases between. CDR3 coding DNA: TGTGCCACCAGCGAGGGAGCTCAAGAGACCCAGTACTTC. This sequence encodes CATSEGAQETQYF.